This T cell receptor (beta chain) was profiled in a study of cytomegalovirus exposure and HLA in healthy donors. Study-level information: Researchers previously reported finding about 110 million unique TCR beta sequences from 170 million or so T cells. The Caucasian-associated ancestry cluster held roughly 78% of 300 to 450 genotyped donors. Whole-study findings and limits: Productive rates of about 90% or about 30% were seen for most TCR beta V segments in an earlier analysis.

13 Jbeta primers and 60 Vbeta primers were used for the PCR. Only in-frame clones appear in the TCRdb table, and some are missing; sequencing was by immunoSEQ multiplex PCR. The repertoire table contains roughly 140,000 clones. About this clone itself: Antigen specificity is unknown.

The germline V gene encodes CDR1 SEHNR and CDR2 FQNEAQ (reference sequence). The CDR3 spans 13 residues. Trimming stripped 3 bases from V and 4 bases from J, with 8 bases between. The sequence derives from a male donor in good health and CMV-seronegative. The V and J genes are TRBV7-9 and TRBJ2-3, with D perhaps TRBD2 (5 bases). Source material: PBMCs. The CDR3 coding sequence is TGTGCCAGCAGCTTCCGGGGTTCAGATACGCAGTATTTT. Translated: CASSFRGSDTQYF.